This record looks at one T cell receptor (beta chain) sequence and its context. Its antigen is still unknown. The data derive from a study of regulatory T cells in long-lasting Graves disease. General study findings and limits: Newly diagnosed Graves' patients exceeded persistent ones in TCR diversity.

Documented time point: newly diagnosed GD, antithyroid drugs for less than 3 months. From RNA extracted from PBMCs, the TCR library was made. The germline gives CDR1 PRHDT, CDR2 FYEKMQ (reference sequence). The CDR3 runs 13 residues. The ends were cut back, 5 bases at V and 8 bases at J, with 15 bases in the middle. Libraries of TCR beta came from iRepertoire HTBI primers plus Arm-PCR of CDR3 regions. In the authors' methods: Identification yielded approximately 67 TRBV and over eleven TRBJ segments across samples. MiXCR, applied by TCRdb to the multiplex PCR reads, yields one record per CDR3 protein. The V and J calls, along with clone size, are taken from TCRdb and not from the paper's own processing. The sample records about 420,000 distinct CDR3 sequences, roughly 17% being singletons. The sample was also linked to a second study, of T cells in Graves' hyperthyroidism and ophthalmopathy. That source adds: Using 13 V-J features, a model discriminated ophthalmopathy from stable hyperthyroidism.

The input for sequencing was peripheral blood mononuclear cells (PBMCs), taken at new diagnosis, from a patient treated with antithyroid drugs. The TCR originated in a woman under 30 with Graves disease. The chain has TRBV13 and TRBJ1-1; D ambiguous. CDR3 DNA: TGTGCCAGCAGCATTTCGGGTCAGCCAGAAGCTTTCTTT. Residues: CASSISGQPEAFF.